This TCR beta chain was profiled in a study of T cell repertoires in cytomegalovirus infection. Study-level background: Carrying CMV and the relevant HLA type showed in public TCR beta signatures.

TCRdb processed the reads anew with MiXCR; each CDR3 protein has one entry. The top ten clones hold 8% of a sample with around 630,000 distinct CDR3 sequences, less than 25% of them seen once. Study-level results: In two of eight donors, the top clonotype was HLA-C-restricted CMV-specific.

The CDR3 length is 13 residues. The ends were cut back, 5 bases at V and 5 bases at J, with 13 bases in the middle. From germline, CDR1 is LNHDA and CDR2 SQIVND (reference sequence). This clonotype showed up just a few times. Antigen specificity is unknown. Sequencing was carried out using CD8+ T cells from PBMCs. This sequence was found in a human donor in good health (CMV status not recorded). Some clones in this sample may be carry-over from other donors' samples. The rearrangement joins TRBV19 to TRBJ2-7, with D possibly matching TRBD2 (7 bases). Written as DNA, the CDR3 is TGTGCCAGTAGTGGCGGGGGCGTGGACGAGCAGTACTTC. Protein: CASSGGGVDEQYF.